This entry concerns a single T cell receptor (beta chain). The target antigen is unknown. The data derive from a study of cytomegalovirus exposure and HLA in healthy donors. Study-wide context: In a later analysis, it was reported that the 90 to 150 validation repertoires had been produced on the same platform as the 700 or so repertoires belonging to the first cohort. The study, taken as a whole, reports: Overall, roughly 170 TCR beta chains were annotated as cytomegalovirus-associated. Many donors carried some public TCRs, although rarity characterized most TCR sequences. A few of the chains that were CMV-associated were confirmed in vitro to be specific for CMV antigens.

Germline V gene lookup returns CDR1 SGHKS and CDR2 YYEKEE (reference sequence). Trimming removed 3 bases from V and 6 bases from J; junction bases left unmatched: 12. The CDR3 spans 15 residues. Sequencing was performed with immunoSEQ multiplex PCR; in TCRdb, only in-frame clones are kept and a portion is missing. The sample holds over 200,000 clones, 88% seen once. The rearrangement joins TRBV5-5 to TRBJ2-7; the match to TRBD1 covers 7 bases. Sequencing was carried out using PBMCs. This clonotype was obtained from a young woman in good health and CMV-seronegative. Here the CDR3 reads CASSYLGQSLSEQYF. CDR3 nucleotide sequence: TGTGCCAGCAGCTACTTGGGACAGTCCTTAAGCGAGCAGTACTTC.